This TCR beta chain was sequenced during a study of blood T cell repertoires in COVID-19. Overall study context: Some COVID-19 samples were acute and others convalescent; all came from the United States, Italy and Spain.

Per the original methods: Quantification of nucleated cells was approximated via reference gene primer amplification. Data came from immunoSEQ multiplex PCR; TCRdb stores just in-frame clones and leaves some out. V and J calls and clone size are as listed in that table; D and trimming were resolved from the DNA. In the table there are about 130,000 clones, roughly 80% of which are singletons. This clonotype originated in a woman aged 50 to 65 with acute or convalescent COVID-19. Sample: peripheral blood.

DNA of the CDR3: TGTGCCGCTCGTGACGGGGGTTGGACAGATACGCAGTATTTT. This translates into CAARDGGWTDTQYF. The genes are TRBV6-5 and TRBJ2-3; possible D gene TRBD2, 6 bases. V lost 11 bases and J 3 bases, leaving 18 bases between the germline ends. Germline CDR1 and CDR2: MNHEY and SVGAGI. The CDR3 loop spans 14 amino acids.